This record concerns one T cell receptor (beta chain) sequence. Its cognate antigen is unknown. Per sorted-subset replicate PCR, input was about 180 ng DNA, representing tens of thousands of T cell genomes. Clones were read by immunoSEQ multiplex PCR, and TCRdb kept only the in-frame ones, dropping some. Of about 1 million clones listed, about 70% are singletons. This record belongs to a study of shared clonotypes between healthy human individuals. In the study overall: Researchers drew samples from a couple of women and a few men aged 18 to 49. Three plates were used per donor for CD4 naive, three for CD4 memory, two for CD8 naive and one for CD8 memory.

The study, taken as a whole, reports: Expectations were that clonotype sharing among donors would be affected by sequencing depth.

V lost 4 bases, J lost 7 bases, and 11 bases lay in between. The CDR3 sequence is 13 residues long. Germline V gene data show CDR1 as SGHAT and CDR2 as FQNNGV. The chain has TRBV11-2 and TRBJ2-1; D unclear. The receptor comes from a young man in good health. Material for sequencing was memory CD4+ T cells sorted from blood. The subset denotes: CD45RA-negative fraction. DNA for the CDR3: TGTGCCAGCAGCTCCGGTTTGGCTAATGAGCAGTTCTTC. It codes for CASSSGLANEQFF.